The 13 T cell receptor beta chains given below trace back to one sample, sequenced in a study of T cell repertoires and HLA-DP antigens. For these TCRs, the target antigens are not known. Data came from immunoSEQ multiplex PCR; TCRdb stores just in-frame clones and leaves some out. The sample holds some 120,000 clones; more than 85% are singletons and the top ten take about 0.27%. Sequencing input: CD4+ T cells from PBMCs. These receptor sequences come from a woman aged 18-30 years in good health and CMV-seronegative.

A remark on this clone: Within the sample, other DNA sequences also encode this same CDR3. This chain uses TRBV10-3 with TRBJ2-6; the D gene could be TRBD1 or TRBD2 (5 bases each). This CDR3 spans 24 amino acids. The V and J ends lost 3 bases and 1 base respectively, with 34 bases between them. Germline-derived CDR1 and CDR2 are ENHRY and SYGVKD. DNA of the CDR3: TGTGCCATCAGTGATAAACGGTTGATCGGGGCGCCAGACTCTCCGTCGTCTGGGGCCAACGTCCTGACTTTC. It codes for CAISDKRLIGAPDSPSSGANVLTF.

The chain couples TRBV5-6 to TRBJ1-6; 7 bases are a match to TRBD1. Germline-derived CDR1 and CDR2 are SGHDT and YYEEEE. V trimming: 0 bases; J trimming: 3 bases; junction bases outside the gene matches: 3. The CDR3 is 16 residues long. The CDR3 loop is CASSLAGQDYNSPLHF. The DNA of the CDR3 is TGTGCCAGCAGCTTGGCCGGACAGGACTATAATTCACCCCTCCACTTT.

V and J are TRBV11-2 and TRBJ1-3, with TRBD1 as a possible D gene (5 bases). Germline CDR1 reads SGHAT; CDR2 reads FQNNGV. The CDR3 has 15 amino acids. V gave up 2 bases and J gave up 4 bases, with 12 bases separating them. The CDR3, as DNA: TGTGCCAGCAGCTTATCCCAGGGAGGCGGAAACACCATATATTTT. Its translation: CASSLSQGGGNTIYF. The full variable domain, its missing parts supplied by reference TRBV11-2 and TRBJ1-3, is EAGVAQSPRYKIIEKRQSVAFWCNPISGHATLYWYQQILGQGPKLLIQFQNNGVVDDSQLPKDRFSAERLKGVDSTLKIQPAKLEDSAVYLCASSLSQGGGNTIYFGEGSWLTVV.

This clone was counted at least ten times. The gene calls are TRBV28 and TRBJ2-7, with TRBD1 identical over 10 bases. The CDR3 totals 15 residues. Germline V CDR1 and CDR2: MDHEN, SYDVKM. With 5 bases clipped from V and 4 bases from J, the junction kept 8 bases outside the gene matches. The CDR3 coding sequence is TGTGCCAGCAGTCCCCCGGGACAGGGGACTTACGAGCAGTACGTC. It translates to CASSPPGQGTYEQYV.

This clone was counted between two and nine times. The rearrangement joins TRBV9 to TRBJ2-1, with unresolved D. The V and J ends lost 1 base and 0 bases respectively, with 8 bases between them. The germline CDR1 and CDR2 sequences are SGDLS and YYNGEE. The length of the CDR3 is 15 residues. Here the CDR3 DNA reads TGTGCCAGCAGCGTATCCTACCGCTCCTACAATGAGCAGTTCTTC. This sequence encodes CASSVSYRSYNEQFF.

The V gene is TRBV28, the J gene TRBJ1-2; tentatively, D is TRBD1 (5 bases). The CDR3 is made up of 12 amino acids. V lost 2 bases and J 8 bases, leaving 9 bases between the germline ends. Germline CDR1 reads MDHEN; CDR2 reads SYDVKM. The CDR3: CASSLLQGGYTF. CDR3 DNA: TGTGCCAGCAGTTTACTGCAGGGAGGCTACACCTTC.

Of note for this clone: At one end, the junction sequence differs from germline, possibly due to a read error. V is TRBV28 and J is TRBJ2-1; 9 bases agree with TRBD1. CDR3 length: 14 amino acids. Germline V gene data show CDR1 as MDHEN and CDR2 as SYDVKM. The CDR3 region is CASSLWGDREVMVF. The CDR3 nucleotides read TGTGCCAGCAGTTTATGGGGGGACAGGGAGGTTATGGTCTTC.

The chain combines TRBV25-1 with TRBJ2-1; 9 bases are a match to TRBD2. This CDR3 spans 16 amino acids. Germline CDR1 MGHDK, CDR2 SYGVNS. With V trimmed by 3 bases and J by 2 bases, 5 bases remained unmatched. In DNA, the CDR3 is TGTGCCAGCAGTGACAGGATAGCGGGGGCCTACAATGAGCAGTTCTTC. Translation: CASSDRIAGAYNEQFF.

The rearrangement joins TRBV12-5 to TRBJ2-7; D is unresolved. The CDR3 contains 12 residues. Per germline, CDR1 LGHNT and CDR2 FRNRAP. Deletions cut 3 bases from V and 3 bases from J, with 6 bases between. CDR3 sequence: CASGFLLYEQYF. The CDR3 DNA reads TGTGCTAGTGGTTTTTTGCTCTACGAGCAGTACTTC. Looking up the rest from reference TRBV12-5 and TRBJ2-7 gives the full variable domain: DARVTQTPRHKVTEMGQEVTMRCQPILGHNTVFWYRQTMMQGLELLAYFRNRAPLDDSGMPKDRFSAEMPDATLATLKIQPSEPRDSAVYFCASGFLLYEQYFGPGTRLTVT.

The chain employs TRBV28 and TRBJ2-5; TRBD1 might be the D (6 bases). This CDR3 is built from 14 residues. From germline, CDR1 is MDHEN and CDR2 SYDVKM. The V gene lost 5 bases and the J gene lost 7 bases, with 17 bases spanning the gap. The CDR3 spells CASSDGQWAGTQYF. CDR3 in DNA: TGTGCCAGCAGTGATGGACAGTGGGCCGGGACCCAGTACTTC.

The rearrangement joins TRBV6-5 to TRBJ2-1; TRBD2 aligns across 7 bases. The CDR3 contains 15 residues. V trimming: 6 bases; J trimming: 3 bases; junction bases outside the gene matches: 8. CDR1 is MNHEY, CDR2 SVGAGI, per germline. The CDR3 DNA follows: TGTGCCAGCAGCACACTAGCGAGTGTCTACAATGAGCAGTTCTTC. Translation gives CASSTLASVYNEQFF.

This rearrangement joins TRBV5-5 to TRBJ1-4; D gene ambiguous. CDR1 is SGHKS and CDR2 is YYEKEE in the germline V gene (reference sequence). This CDR3 contains 17 residues. Trimming cost V 3 bases and J 5 bases, with 20 bases left between them. The CDR3 sequence: CASSSPRGQLINEKLFF. CDR3 sequence (DNA): TGTGCCAGCAGCTCCCCTCGGGGTCAGTTGATAAATGAAAAACTGTTTTTT.

This clone was recorded once. V is TRBV5-4 and J is TRBJ1-1, with D perhaps TRBD1 (6 bases). The CDR3 is made up of 14 amino acids. The germline V gene encodes CDR1 SGHNT and CDR2 YYREEE (reference sequence). The V gene lost 5 bases and the J gene lost 4 bases, with 15 bases spanning the gap. CDR3 coding DNA: TGTGCCAGCAGTTTGAAAACAGGGAGCACTGAAGCTTTCTTT. This translates into CASSLKTGSTEAFF.